These 17 T cell receptor beta chains were sequenced from one sample in a study of blood T cells in healthy people across ages. A sample-barcoded 5' primer and a J-beta primer mix were used in a second PCR of about 7 to 11 cycles. TCRdb analysed the 5' RACE reads with MiXCR anew, one entry per CDR3 protein. The data hold about 800,000 distinct CDR3 sequences, with just under 25% observed a single time. This sample was also put to use in a study of T cells of mothers and their children.

The material sequenced was blood. All receptors come from a boy between 5 and 17 years old in good health.

This clonotype was detected only a few times. The rearrangement joins TRBV29-1 to TRBJ2-1, with a tentative D call TRBD2 (5 bases). Germline CDR1 reads SQVTM; CDR2 reads ANQGSEA. This CDR3 comprises 13 residues. V shed 7 bases and J shed 0 bases, with 10 bases lying between them. CDR3 coding DNA: TGCAGCGGACGGGGTAGCTCCTACAATGAGCAGTTCTTC. It translates to CSGRGSSYNEQFF.

This clonotype was detected a few times. The V call is TRBV13, the J call TRBJ2-7, with TRBD1 as a possible D gene (6 bases). The V end lost 0 bases, the J end lost 2 bases, and 11 bases lay between the germline ends. CDR3 length: 15 amino acids. Germline assignment: CDR1 PRHDT and CDR2 FYEKMQ (reference sequence). CDR3 amino acids: CASSLGNRVAYEQYF. The CDR3 DNA reads as TGTGCCAGCAGCTTAGGAAACAGGGTAGCCTACGAGCAGTACTTC.

The gene calls are TRBV4-1 and TRBJ2-7, with 7 positions matching TRBD1. V lost 3 bases and J lost 5; bases outside the gene matches: 4. The germline CDR1 and CDR2 sequences are MGHRA and YSYEKL. This CDR3 is 13 amino acids long. The CDR3 loop reads CASSHGTADEQYF. For the CDR3, the DNA is TGCGCCAGCAGCCACGGGACAGCGGACGAGCAGTACTTC.

This clonotype has only a few counts. The rearrangement links TRBV4-3 to TRBJ2-6, with D unresolved. Looked up from germline, CDR1 is LGHNA and CDR2 is YSLEER. The CDR3 loop spans 16 amino acids. The ends were cut back, 0 bases at V and 0 bases at J, with 6 bases in the middle. Here the CDR3 DNA reads TGCGCCAGCAGCCAAGAATACCTCTCTGGGGCCAACGTCCTGACTTTC. Encoded protein: CASSQEYLSGANVLTF.

This clonotype appeared a few times. The rearrangement joins TRBV12-3 or TRBV12-4 to TRBJ2-7, with D possibly TRBD2 on 5 matching bases. The CDR3 consists of 16 residues. V was shortened by 2 bases and J by 1 base, with 15 bases between the two germline ends. The CDR3 DNA reads TGTGCCAGCAGTTTACGTTCTGGAGGTTGGTCCTACGAGCAGTACTTC. It translates to CASSLRSGGWSYEQYF.

The V and J genes are TRBV3-1 and TRBJ2-3; 14 nucleotides line up with TRBD2. The ends lost 1 base at V and 4 bases at J; junction bases unmatched: 4. CDR3 length: 17 residues. Germline CDR1 LGHDT, CDR2 YNNKEL (reference sequence). CDR3 in amino acids: CASSQGGLAGVADTQYF. The CDR3 DNA reads as TGTGCCAGCAGCCAAGGGGGACTAGCGGGAGTGGCAGATACGCAGTATTTT.

This clonotype was detected a few times. The V and J genes are TRBV2 and TRBJ2-5; D possibly corresponds to TRBD2 (6 bases). Germline CDR1 is SNHLY and CDR2 is FYNNEI. The CDR3 is 14 residues long. The V and J ends lost 4 bases and 3 bases respectively, with 12 bases between them. The CDR3 loop reads CASSGPGAKETQYF. In DNA form, the CDR3 reads TGTGCCAGCAGTGGTCCGGGAGCCAAAGAGACCCAGTACTTC.

A few counts support this clonotype. CDR3 amino acids: CASTIGGTEAFF. The CDR3 coding sequence is TGTGCCAGCACCATAGGTGGCACTGAAGCTTTCTTT. The genes are TRBV7-9 and TRBJ1-1; D is ambiguous. The CDR3 extends over 12 amino acids. V gave up 7 bases and J gave up 4 bases, with 10 bases separating them. Per germline, CDR1 SEHNR and CDR2 FQNEAQ (reference sequence).

This clonotype was counted only a few times. The chain has TRBV2 and TRBJ1-5; D ambiguous. This CDR3 is 15 amino acids long. Germline V lookup: CDR1 SNHLY, CDR2 FYNNEI. Trimming removed 6 bases at V and 2 bases at J, with 14 bases between. The CDR3 nucleotides read TGTGCCAGCAGGGGTGGTAGGTCGGGCAATCAGCCCCAGCATTTT. Translating it yields CASRGGRSGNQPQHF.

This clonotype has just a few counts. The genes are TRBV5-1 and TRBJ2-4, with D possibly TRBD2 on 7 matching bases. The V end was cut by 4 bases, the J end by 1 base, with 15 bases between. The CDR3 length is 16 residues. Germline assignment: CDR1 SGHRS and CDR2 YFSETQ. DNA for the CDR3: TGCGCCAGCAGCACCTTGGGGGGGGCGGCCAAAAACATTCAGTACTTC. Its protein product is CASSTLGGAAKNIQYF.

This clonotype showed up just a few times. The chain carries TRBV7-2 and TRBJ1-1; no clear D gene. The V and J ends lost 3 bases and 3 bases respectively, with 8 bases between them. CDR3 length equals 13 residues. CDR1 and CDR2 from the germline V gene are SGHTA and FQGNSA. The CDR3 protein is CASSFRRDTEAFF. CDR3 DNA: TGTGCCAGCAGCTTCCGTAGGGACACTGAAGCTTTCTTT.

In this sample, this clonotype turned up a few times. This rearrangement joins TRBV29-1 to TRBJ2-5; tentative D call: TRBD2 (6 bases). The CDR3 spans 12 residues. Germline V lookup: CDR1 SQVTM, CDR2 ANQGSEA. Trimming left V 7 bases short and J 2 bases short, with 11 bases between. This CDR3 reads CSATDYQETQYF. The CDR3 DNA reads TGCAGCGCCACGGACTATCAAGAGACCCAGTACTTC.

This clonotype came up a few times. This chain joins TRBV20-1 and TRBJ2-3; D is possibly TRBD2 (6 bases). The germline V and J ends were trimmed by 4 bases and 2 bases, with 19 bases remaining between them. The CDR3 contains 16 residues. From germline, CDR1 is DFQATT and CDR2 SNEGSKA (reference sequence). The CDR3 bases are TGCAGTGCTAATGGGATGGTAGCGGTACACACAGATACGCAGTATTTT. It codes for CSANGMVAVHTDTQYF.

The chain links TRBV24-1 to TRBJ2-1; D perhaps matches TRBD2 (5 bases). Per germline, CDR1 KGHDR and CDR2 SFDVKD. V was trimmed by 4 bases and J by 4 bases, leaving 7 bases between them. This CDR3 comprises 13 residues. CDR3 DNA: TGTGCCACCAGTGACGGGGAGTACAATGAGCAGTTCTTC. Protein product: CATSDGEYNEQFF.

The table lists this clonotype with a few counts. V gene TRBV6-6 combines with J gene TRBJ2-2, with D maybe TRBD1 (5 bases). In germline, CDR1 is MNHNY, CDR2 SVGAGI (reference sequence). V was cut by 0 bases and J by 6 bases, with 11 bases left in between. There are 15 residues in the CDR3. The CDR3 spells CASSYSQGGSGELFF. CDR3 in DNA: TGTGCCAGCAGTTACTCGCAGGGTGGGTCCGGGGAGCTGTTTTTT.

This clonotype was counted between two and nine times. This chain uses TRBV5-1 with TRBJ1-1, with unresolved D. The CDR3 length is 14 residues. Germline V gene data show CDR1 as SGHRS and CDR2 as YFSETQ. Trimming shortened V by 4 bases and J by 1 base, and 11 bases separated the two germline ends. CDR3 residues: CASSQTDPNTEAFF. In DNA form, the CDR3 reads TGCGCCAGCAGCCAGACCGACCCGAACACTGAAGCTTTCTTT.

This clonotype was counted many times. The V call is TRBV20-1, the J call TRBJ1-4, with no clear D. Trimming stripped 6 bases from V and 8 bases from J, with 10 bases between. The CDR3 has 11 residues. Germline V gene sequence: CDR1 DFQATT, CDR2 SNEGSKA (reference sequence). The CDR3 DNA reads TGCAGTGCCACGAATCGGGAAAAACTGTTTTTT. This gives the protein CSATNREKLFF.